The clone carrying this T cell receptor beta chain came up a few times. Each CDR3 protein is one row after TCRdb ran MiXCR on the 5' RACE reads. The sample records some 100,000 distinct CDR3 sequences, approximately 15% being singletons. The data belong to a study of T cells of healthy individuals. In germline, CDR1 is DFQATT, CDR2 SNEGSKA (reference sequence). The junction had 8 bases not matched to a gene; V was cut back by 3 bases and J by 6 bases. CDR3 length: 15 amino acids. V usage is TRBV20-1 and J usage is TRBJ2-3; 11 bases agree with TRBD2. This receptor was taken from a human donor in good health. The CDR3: CSASNSGRAKDTQYF. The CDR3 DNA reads TGCAGTGCTAGCAATAGCGGGAGGGCCAAGGATACGCAGTATTTT.